This T cell receptor (beta chain) appears in the sequencing data of a study of regulatory T cells in long-lasting Graves disease. Study results and caveats: New patients shared fewer public clonotypes (approximately 970) than persistent patients did (over 2,500).

In building TCR beta libraries, iRepertoire HTBI primers were used together with Arm-PCR of CDR3 regions. TCRdb recomputed calls from the multiplex PCR reads with MiXCR, one row per CDR3 protein. Here the sample spans about 530,000 distinct CDR3 sequences, 15% to 20% being singletons. The CDR3 contains 16 residues. Germline V lookup: CDR1 LGHNT, CDR2 FRNRAP. Trimming removed 0 bases at V and 8 bases at J, with 19 bases between. Time point indicated: newly diagnosed GD, antithyroid drugs for less than 3 months. With RNA extracted from PBMCs as input, the TCR library was made. Comment on this clonotype: What it binds is unknown.

The same data also went into a second study, on T cells in Graves' hyperthyroidism and ophthalmopathy.

This TCR came from a woman aged 35 to 59 with Graves disease. The chain recombines TRBV12-5 with TRBJ1-2; D is unclear. The sample here was peripheral blood mononuclear cells (PBMCs), taken at new diagnosis, from a patient treated with antithyroid drugs. CDR3 sequence: CASGLVPPTAILGYTF. For the CDR3, the DNA is TGTGCTAGTGGTTTGGTACCCCCGACTGCGATTTTAGGCTACACCTTC.